These T cell receptor beta chains were read from a single sample in a study of CD8 T cells in ankylosing spondylitis. Via MiXCR, TCRdb re-called the 5' RACE reads, giving one row per CDR3 protein. The data contain more than 150,000 distinct CDR3 sequences, over 15% of them singletons. Sequences were obtained from blood, either unsorted or a sorted T cell fraction (not recorded which). All receptors come from a male donor aged 5 to 29 with ankylosing spondylitis or in good health (not recorded which). Each CDR3 is given with its conserved first and last residue. The order of the fields is V gene, D gene, clone size, J gene, CDR3 DNA, CDR3 protein. A D gene is named only where the DNA matches it firmly. Where a row states a size, it is once, few, many or the class of an expanded clone; other rows omit it.

v_call: TRBV5-1
d_call: NA
clone_size: many
j_call: TRBJ2-7
cdr3_nt: TGCGCCAGCAGCTTGGCGTACCGGGGTCTGGGTCGCGAGCAGTACTTC
cdr3_aa: CASSLAYRGLGREQYF

v_call: TRBV7-3
d_call: TRBD2
clone_size: NA
j_call: TRBJ2-1
cdr3_nt: TGTGCCAGCAGCGCTACTAGCGGGGGGATGGAGCAGTTCTTC
cdr3_aa: CASSATSGGMEQFF

v_call: TRBV30
d_call: NA
clone_size: many
j_call: TRBJ2-2
cdr3_nt: TGTGCCTGGAGTGTATTGAGGACCGGGGAGCTGTTTTTT
cdr3_aa: CAWSVLRTGELFF

v_call: TRBV20-1
d_call: TRBD2
clone_size: many
j_call: TRBJ2-5
cdr3_nt: TGCAGTGCCACAGACGGGACTAGCGGAGAAGAGACCCAGTACTTC
cdr3_aa: CSATDGTSGEETQYF

v_call: TRBV7-8
d_call: NA
clone_size: many
j_call: TRBJ2-7
cdr3_nt: TGTGCCAGCAGCTTACGATCTGGAAGCTCCTACGAGCAGTACTTC
cdr3_aa: CASSLRSGSSYEQYF

v_call: TRBV7-3
d_call: NA
clone_size: many
j_call: TRBJ2-3
cdr3_nt: TGTGCCAGCAGCTTAAGGGGGATGCGTACAGATACGCAGTATTTT
cdr3_aa: CASSLRGMRTDTQYF

v_call: TRBV29-1
d_call: NA
clone_size: NA
j_call: TRBJ2-3
cdr3_nt: TGCAGCGTTGTACCCGGGGGAGATACGCAGTATTTT
cdr3_aa: CSVVPGGDTQYF

v_call: TRBV20-1
d_call: NA
clone_size: NA
j_call: TRBJ1-3
cdr3_nt: TGCAGTGCTAGAGGGACTTTTGGAAACACCATATATTTT
cdr3_aa: CSARGTFGNTIYF

v_call: TRBV7-9
d_call: NA
clone_size: few
j_call: TRBJ2-2
cdr3_nt: TGTGCCAGCAGCTCCCCGGGGGGCGCAGGCACCGGGGAGCTGTTTTTT
cdr3_aa: CASSSPGGAGTGELFF

v_call: TRBV29-1
d_call: NA
clone_size: NA
j_call: TRBJ2-7
cdr3_nt: TGCAGCGTTGTTCGGGGCGGGCGAGCCTACGAGCAGTACTTC
cdr3_aa: CSVVRGGRAYEQYF

v_call: TRBV20-1
d_call: NA
clone_size: once
j_call: TRBJ2-1
cdr3_nt: TGCAGTGCTAGCGGGGGTTACAATGAGCAGTTCTTC
cdr3_aa: CSASGGYNEQFF

v_call: TRBV7-8
d_call: TRBD1
clone_size: many
j_call: TRBJ2-7
cdr3_nt: TGTGCCAGCAGCGATAAGACAGGGACCTACGAGCAGTACTTC
cdr3_aa: CASSDKTGTYEQYF

v_call: TRBV4-2
d_call: NA
clone_size: many
j_call: TRBJ2-7
cdr3_nt: TGTGCCAGCAGCCAAGATCTCGGAGCGGGTGCGTCCTACGAGCAGTACTTC
cdr3_aa: CASSQDLGAGASYEQYF

v_call: TRBV5-1
d_call: NA
clone_size: few
j_call: TRBJ2-1
cdr3_nt: TGCGCCAGCAGCGGTCACGGAGACCCTAACAATGAGCAGTTCTTC
cdr3_aa: CASSGHGDPNNEQFF